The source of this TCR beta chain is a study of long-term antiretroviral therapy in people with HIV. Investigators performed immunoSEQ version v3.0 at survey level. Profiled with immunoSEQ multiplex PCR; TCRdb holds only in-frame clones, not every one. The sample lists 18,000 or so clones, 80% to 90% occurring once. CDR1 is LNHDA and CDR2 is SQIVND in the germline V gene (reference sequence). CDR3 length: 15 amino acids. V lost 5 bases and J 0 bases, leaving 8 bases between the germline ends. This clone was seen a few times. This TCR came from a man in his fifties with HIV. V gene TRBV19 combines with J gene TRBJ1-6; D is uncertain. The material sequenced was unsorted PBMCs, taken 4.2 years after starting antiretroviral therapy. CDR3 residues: CASSLQSSYNSPLHF. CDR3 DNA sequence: TGTGCCAGTAGTCTCCAGAGCTCCTATAATTCACCCCTCCACTTT.